This T cell receptor (beta chain) was recovered during a study of blood T cell repertoires in COVID-19. Study background: In each case, the material was cDNA or gDNA derived from T cells, B-cell-depleted T cells, or PBMCs.

CDR1 and CDR2 (germline): KGHSH, LQKENI. This CDR3 has 18 amino acids. With V trimmed by 1 base and J by 3 bases, 11 bases remained unmatched. In the source study's methods: Nucleated cell counts were estimated from reference gene primer amplification. The table came from immunoSEQ multiplex PCR; TCRdb's copy has only in-frame clones and leaves some out. The V and J calls and clone size come from that table; D and trimming were worked out from the DNA. This sample has roughly 150,000 clones, with around four fifths found just once. Source material: peripheral blood. This TCR was sampled from a woman of 80 years or more with acute or convalescent COVID-19. This rearrangement joins TRBV18 to TRBJ2-3, with 9 bases identical to TRBD2. The CDR3: CASSPRRPIAGVTDTQYF. The CDR3 DNA is TGTGCCAGCTCACCACGACGGCCAATAGCGGGGGTTACAGATACGCAGTATTTT.